The subject of this entry is one T cell receptor beta chain. Autoimmune disease history or systemic immunosuppression disqualified patients. TCRdb's copy holds only in-frame clones and misses some; the assay was immunoSEQ multiplex PCR. Among under 100,000 clones listed, around 90% were seen once. The data were taken from a study of OX40 agonist ivuxolimab in advanced cancers. Study summary: Treatment received earlier with anti-PD-1, anti-PD-L1 or anti-CTLA-4 agents was allowed, and over 30% had some. Three patients showed partial responses: one hepatocellular carcinoma and two cutaneous melanoma cases.

Germline CDR1 and CDR2: SGHAT and FQNNGV. J lost 4 bases, V lost 2 bases, and 7 bases had no gene match. This CDR3 comprises 16 residues. J is TRBJ2-5 and V is TRBV11-2, with 10 bases lining up with TRBD2. The clonotype originates from an adult with an advanced solid tumor such as melanoma, head and neck, liver or kidney cancer. The sequenced sample was CD4+ or CD8+ T cells sorted from blood, obtained in a trial of the OX40 agonist ivuxolimab. The CDR3 coding sequence is TGTGCCAGCAGCTTAATCCCTAGCGGGGGTCGAGAGACCCAGTACTTC. Encoded protein: CASSLIPSGGRETQYF.